This is a list of T cell receptor beta chains from one sample in a study of OX40 agonist ivuxolimab in advanced cancers. Measured with immunoSEQ multiplex PCR; TCRdb has only the in-frame clones, and not every one. The data contain roughly 70,000 clones, roughly 88% of them seen just once; the ten biggest clones take up approximately 8%. This material consisted of CD4+ or CD8+ T cells sorted from blood, taken in a trial of the OX40 agonist ivuxolimab. These receptor sequences come from an adult with an advanced solid tumor such as melanoma, head and neck, liver or kidney cancer. Each CDR3 is given with its conserved first and last residue. Fields, in order: D gene, clone size, J gene, V gene, CDR3 protein, CDR3 DNA. A D gene is named only where the DNA matches it firmly. A clone size is listed for some rows: how often the clone was seen (once, few, many), or a class if it is expanded.

D gene: TRBD1
clone size: NA
J gene: TRBJ2-1
V gene: TRBV28
CDR3 protein: CASSRSGTAINEQFF
CDR3 DNA: TGTGCCAGCAGCCGATCCGGGACAGCCATCAATGAGCAGTTCTTC

D gene: TRBD1
clone size: once
J gene: TRBJ1-4
V gene: TRBV5-1
CDR3 protein: CASSTGTGPNIVTEKLFF
CDR3 DNA: TGCGCCAGCAGCACCGGGACAGGGCCCAATATAGTAACTGAAAAACTGTTTTTT

D gene: TRBD1
clone size: NA
J gene: TRBJ1-1
V gene: TRBV7-8
CDR3 protein: CASSPRTGGEAEAFF
CDR3 DNA: TGTGCCAGCAGCCCTCGAACAGGGGGCGAGGCTGAAGCTTTCTTT

D gene: NA
clone size: NA
J gene: TRBJ1-3
V gene: TRBV28
CDR3 protein: CASSFGRAANTIYF
CDR3 DNA: TGTGCCAGCAGTTTCGGTAGGGCGGCAAACACCATATATTTT

D gene: TRBD2
clone size: NA
J gene: TRBJ2-3
V gene: TRBV5-1
CDR3 protein: CASSVAGGRDTQYF
CDR3 DNA: TGCGCCAGCAGTGTAGCGGGGGGGCGAGATACGCAGTATTTT

D gene: NA
clone size: NA
J gene: TRBJ1-4
V gene: TRBV5-1
CDR3 protein: CASSSEGRGGEKLFF
CDR3 DNA: TGCGCCAGCAGCTCGGAGGGTCGAGGGGGTGAAAAACTGTTTTTT

D gene: TRBD2
clone size: NA
J gene: TRBJ2-3
V gene: TRBV5-1
CDR3 protein: CASSPGSGGRSDTQYF
CDR3 DNA: TGCGCCAGCAGCCCTGGAAGCGGGGGGAGGTCAGATACGCAGTATTTT

D gene: TRBD1
clone size: once
J gene: TRBJ1-6
V gene: TRBV11-3
CDR3 protein: CASSPAGQVGENSPLHF
CDR3 DNA: TGTGCCAGCAGCCCCGCCGGACAGGTCGGAGAAAATTCACCCCTCCACTTT

D gene: NA
clone size: NA
J gene: TRBJ1-5
V gene: TRBV18
CDR3 protein: CASSLPGRNQPQHF
CDR3 DNA: TGTGCCAGCTCACTCCCAGGAAGGAATCAGCCCCAGCATTTT

D gene: TRBD2
clone size: NA
J gene: TRBJ2-7
V gene: TRBV20-1
CDR3 protein: CSAGGVGEQYF
CDR3 DNA: TGCAGTGCGGGGGGGGTGGGCGAGCAGTACTTC

D gene: NA
clone size: NA
J gene: TRBJ1-5
V gene: TRBV7-2
CDR3 protein: CASRDFYSNQPQHF
CDR3 DNA: TGTGCCAGCCGGGATTTCTATAGCAATCAGCCCCAGCATTTT

D gene: NA
clone size: NA
J gene: TRBJ1-1
V gene: TRBV7-2
CDR3 protein: CASSPTPPPRGGF
CDR3 DNA: TGTGCCAGCAGCCCGACACCACCGCCAAGGGGAGGCTTT

D gene: NA
clone size: once
J gene: TRBJ1-5
V gene: TRBV2
CDR3 protein: CASSERQPSNQPQHF
CDR3 DNA: TGTGCCAGCAGTGAAAGACAGCCGAGCAATCAGCCCCAGCATTTT

D gene: NA
clone size: NA
J gene: TRBJ1-5
V gene: TRBV23-1
CDR3 protein: CASIRRKQPQHF
CDR3 DNA: TGCGCCAGCATCAGGCGAAAACAGCCCCAGCATTTT

D gene: NA
clone size: NA
J gene: TRBJ2-7
V gene: TRBV11-3
CDR3 protein: CASSLDYAGEQYF
CDR3 DNA: TGTGCCAGCAGCTTAGATTACGCGGGCGAGCAGTACTTC

D gene: NA
clone size: NA
J gene: TRBJ1-1
V gene: TRBV6-4
CDR3 protein: CASSVEENTEAFF
CDR3 DNA: TGTGCCAGCAGTGTTGAGGAGAACACTGAAGCTTTCTTT

D gene: TRBD2
clone size: NA
J gene: TRBJ2-3
V gene: TRBV5-1
CDR3 protein: CASSLTFRVAGASLGTDTQYF
CDR3 DNA: TGCGCCAGCAGCTTGACCTTTAGGGTAGCGGGGGCTTCACTGGGCACAGATACGCAGTATTTT

D gene: TRBD2
clone size: NA
J gene: TRBJ2-3
V gene: TRBV15
CDR3 protein: CATSIERGVTDTQYF
CDR3 DNA: TGTGCCACCAGCATCGAGCGGGGGGTCACAGATACGCAGTATTTT

D gene: TRBD1
clone size: NA
J gene: TRBJ1-4
V gene: TRBV5-5
CDR3 protein: CASSLGGQGNEKLFF
CDR3 DNA: TGTGCCAGCAGCTTGGGGGGACAGGGGAATGAAAAACTGTTTTTT

D gene: TRBD1
clone size: NA
J gene: TRBJ2-5
V gene: TRBV4-3
CDR3 protein: CASSQDQGARETQYF
CDR3 DNA: TGCGCCAGCAGCCAAGATCAGGGGGCGAGGGAGACCCAGTACTTC

D gene: NA
clone size: once
J gene: TRBJ1-4
V gene: TRBV10-2
CDR3 protein: CASRATGRAESNGKLFF
CDR3 DNA: TGCGCCAGCAGGGCGACAGGTCGGGCAGAAAGTAATGGAAAACTGTTTTTT

D gene: NA
clone size: NA
J gene: TRBJ1-1
V gene: TRBV7-3
CDR3 protein: CASSWSGSTTEAFF
CDR3 DNA: TGTGCCAGTTCCTGGTCTGGCTCAACGACTGAAGCTTTCTTT

D gene: NA
clone size: NA
J gene: TRBJ1-4
V gene: TRBV7-2
CDR3 protein: CASSLGWGRSDEKLFF
CDR3 DNA: TGTGCCAGCAGCTTAGGCTGGGGAAGGTCGGATGAAAAACTGTTTTTT

D gene: NA
clone size: NA
J gene: TRBJ1-2
V gene: TRBV18
CDR3 protein: CASSPPSSRGLYGYTF
CDR3 DNA: TGTGCCAGCTCACCACCAAGTAGCCGGGGATTATATGGCTACACCTTC

D gene: NA
clone size: NA
J gene: TRBJ1-5
V gene: TRBV7-9
CDR3 protein: CASSLAGGFEPQHF
CDR3 DNA: TGTGCCAGCAGCTTAGCCGGGGGATTTGAGCCCCAGCATTTT

D gene: NA
clone size: NA
J gene: TRBJ2-7
V gene: TRBV18
CDR3 protein: CASSPTKQGGEQYF
CDR3 DNA: TGTGCCAGCTCTCCAACTAAACAGGGCGGCGAGCAGTACTTC

D gene: TRBD1
clone size: NA
J gene: TRBJ2-7
V gene: TRBV7-2
CDR3 protein: CASSLDSGTGLREQYF
CDR3 DNA: TGTGCCAGCAGCTTAGATTCCGGGACAGGGTTGCGAGAGCAGTACTTC

D gene: TRBD1
clone size: NA
J gene: TRBJ2-4
V gene: TRBV6-4
CDR3 protein: CASSRAGQEPKNIQYF
CDR3 DNA: TGTGCCAGCAGCCGGGCCGGACAGGAGCCCAAAAACATTCAGTACTTC

D gene: NA
clone size: NA
J gene: TRBJ1-4
V gene: TRBV5-1
CDR3 protein: CASRNVPGDEKLFF
CDR3 DNA: TGCGCCAGCAGAAATGTTCCGGGTGATGAAAAACTGTTTTTT